One T cell receptor beta chain is described in this entry. This sample is part of a study of blood T cells in healthy people across ages. For the second PCR, which ran for about 6 to 11 cycles, a sample-barcoded 5' primer and a J-beta primer mix were used. The template-switch adaptor was a 5' adaptor with 12 random nucleotides. It tagged each cDNA molecule. TCRdb used MiXCR to reprocess the 5' RACE reads, holding one entry per CDR3 protein. The sample records about 1.5 million distinct CDR3 sequences, approximately 43% being singletons. CDR3 length: 18 amino acids. The V gene's germline CDR1 is PRHDT and CDR2 FYEKMQ (reference sequence). The trim removed 1 base at V and 1 base at J, leaving 11 bases unmatched. The amount of total RNA extracted per sample was at least 6 micrograms.

The chain employs TRBV13 and TRBJ2-3, with 7 bases matching TRBD1. The sequencing input was blood. The TCR was taken from a young woman in good health. The CDR3 sequence: CASSLAGFIDRGTDTQYF. In DNA, the CDR3 is TGTGCCAGCAGCTTAGCCGGCTTTATAGACAGGGGCACAGATACGCAGTATTTT.